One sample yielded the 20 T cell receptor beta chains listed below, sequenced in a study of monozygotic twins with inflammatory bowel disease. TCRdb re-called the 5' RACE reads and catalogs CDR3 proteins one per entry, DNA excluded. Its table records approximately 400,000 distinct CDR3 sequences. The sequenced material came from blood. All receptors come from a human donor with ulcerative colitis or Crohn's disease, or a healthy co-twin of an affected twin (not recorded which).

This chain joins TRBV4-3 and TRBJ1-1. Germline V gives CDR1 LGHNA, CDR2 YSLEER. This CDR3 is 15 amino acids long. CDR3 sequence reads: CASSQDRQAGTEAFF.

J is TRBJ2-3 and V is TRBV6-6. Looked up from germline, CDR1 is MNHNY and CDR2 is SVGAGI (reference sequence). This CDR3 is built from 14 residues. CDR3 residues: CASSYGSLTDTQYF.

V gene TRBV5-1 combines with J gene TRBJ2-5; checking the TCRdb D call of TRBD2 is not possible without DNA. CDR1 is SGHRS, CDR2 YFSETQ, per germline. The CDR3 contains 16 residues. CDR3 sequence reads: CASSLTVRANQETQYF.

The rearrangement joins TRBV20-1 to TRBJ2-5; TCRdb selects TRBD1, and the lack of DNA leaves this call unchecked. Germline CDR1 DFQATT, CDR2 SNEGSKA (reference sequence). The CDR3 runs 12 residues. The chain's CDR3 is CSARQGAKTQYF.

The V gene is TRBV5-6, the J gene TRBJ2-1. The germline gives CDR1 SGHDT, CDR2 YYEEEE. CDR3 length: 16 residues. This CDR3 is CASSLYDAFSYNEQFF. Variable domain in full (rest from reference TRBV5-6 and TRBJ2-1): DAGVTQSPTHLIKTRGQQVTLRCSPKSGHDTVSWYQQALGQGPQFIFQYYEEEERQRGNFPDRFSGHQFPNYSSELNVNALLLGDSALYLCASSLYDAFSYNEQFFGPGTRLTVL.

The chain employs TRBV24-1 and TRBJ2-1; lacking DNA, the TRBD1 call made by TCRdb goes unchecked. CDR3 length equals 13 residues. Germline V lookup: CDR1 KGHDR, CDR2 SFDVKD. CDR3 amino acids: CATSSGTSNEQFF.

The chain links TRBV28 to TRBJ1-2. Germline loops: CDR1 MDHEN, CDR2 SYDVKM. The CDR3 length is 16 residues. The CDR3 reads CASSLGGTIRGRGYTF.

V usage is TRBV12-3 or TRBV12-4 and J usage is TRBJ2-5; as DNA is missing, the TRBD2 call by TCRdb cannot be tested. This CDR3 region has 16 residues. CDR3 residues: CASSLGTRAPPETQYF.

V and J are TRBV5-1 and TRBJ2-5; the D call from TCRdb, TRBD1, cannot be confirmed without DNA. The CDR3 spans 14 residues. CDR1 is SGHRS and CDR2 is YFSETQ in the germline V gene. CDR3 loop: CASSTGRQEETQYF.

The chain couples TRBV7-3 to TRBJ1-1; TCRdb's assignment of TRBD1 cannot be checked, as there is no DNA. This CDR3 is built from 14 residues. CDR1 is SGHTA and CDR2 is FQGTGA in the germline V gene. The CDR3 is CASSKGRENTEAFF.

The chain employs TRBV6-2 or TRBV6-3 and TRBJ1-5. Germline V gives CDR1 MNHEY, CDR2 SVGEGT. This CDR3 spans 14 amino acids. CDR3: CASSTGRLNQPQHF.

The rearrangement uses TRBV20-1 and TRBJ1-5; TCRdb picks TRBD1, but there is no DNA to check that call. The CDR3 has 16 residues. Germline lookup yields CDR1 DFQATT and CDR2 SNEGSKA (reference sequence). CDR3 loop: CSATQMGQGANQPQHF.

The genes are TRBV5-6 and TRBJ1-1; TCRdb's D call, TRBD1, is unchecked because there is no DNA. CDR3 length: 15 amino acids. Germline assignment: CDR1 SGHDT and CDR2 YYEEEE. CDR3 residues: CASSFPDGMNTEAFF.

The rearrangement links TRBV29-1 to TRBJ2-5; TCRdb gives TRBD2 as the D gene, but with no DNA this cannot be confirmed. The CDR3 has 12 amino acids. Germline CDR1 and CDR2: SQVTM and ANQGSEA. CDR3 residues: CSVFSGRETQYF.

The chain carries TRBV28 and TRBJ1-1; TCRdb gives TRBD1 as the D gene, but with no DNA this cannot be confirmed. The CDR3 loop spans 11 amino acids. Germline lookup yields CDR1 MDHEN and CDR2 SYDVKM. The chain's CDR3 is CASRRGLEAFF.

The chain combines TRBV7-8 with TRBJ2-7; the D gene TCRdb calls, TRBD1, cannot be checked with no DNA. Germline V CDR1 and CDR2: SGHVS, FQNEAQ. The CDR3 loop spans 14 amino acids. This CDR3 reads CASSNPGGAYEQYF.

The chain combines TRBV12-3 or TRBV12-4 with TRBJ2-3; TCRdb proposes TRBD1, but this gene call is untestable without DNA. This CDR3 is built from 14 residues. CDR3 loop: CASSPRDREDTQYF.

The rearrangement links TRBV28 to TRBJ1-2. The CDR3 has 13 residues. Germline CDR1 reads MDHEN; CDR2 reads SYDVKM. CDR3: CASSIIKHGGYTF.

The CDR3 spells CASRRGGHNEQFF. This chain links TRBV12-3 or TRBV12-4 with TRBJ2-1; no DNA is available, so the TRBD1 call from TCRdb remains unchecked. The CDR3 sequence is 13 residues long.

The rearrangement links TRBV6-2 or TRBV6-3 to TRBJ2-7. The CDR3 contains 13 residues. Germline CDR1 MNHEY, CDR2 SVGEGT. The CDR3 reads CASSYGIPYEQYF.